These 16 T cell receptor beta chains originate from one sample sequenced in a study of T cells in Graves' hyperthyroidism and ophthalmopathy. Amplification yielded TCR beta CDR3 regions, with RNA transcripts as the source. Primed by the HTBI set, a first-round RT-PCR was run on the TCR CDR3. Each CDR3 protein gets one entry after TCRdb re-called the multiplex PCR reads with MiXCR. Found here are about 400,000 distinct CDR3 sequences, 15% to 19% of them singletons; the top ten hold about 30%. Sequencing input: blood. The receptors here all came from a woman between 18 and 30 years old with Graves' hyperthyroidism that later progressed to Graves' ophthalmopathy.

The table lists this clonotype with a few counts. The rearrangement uses TRBV6-1 and TRBJ2-1; TRBD2 matches at 14 bases. V was pared by 4 bases and J by 8 bases, with 4 bases of the junction left unmatched. The length of the CDR3 is 15 residues. The V gene's germline CDR1 is MNHNS and CDR2 SASEGT. The CDR3 nucleotides read TGTGCCAGCAGTGTGACTAGCGGGAGGGTCGATGAGCAGTTCTTC. This sequence encodes CASSVTSGRVDEQFF.

This clonotype was found many times. The chain couples TRBV2 to TRBJ2-3, with D perhaps being TRBD1 or TRBD2 (5 bases each). Trimming pared 8 bases from V and 2 bases from J, leaving 14 bases between. There are 14 residues in the CDR3. Germline CDR1 SNHLY, CDR2 FYNNEI. This CDR3 reads CASRRTLLTDTQYF. CDR3 nucleotides: TGTGCCAGCCGGAGGACACTTCTCACAGATACGCAGTATTTT.

This clonotype was seen many times. The gene calls are TRBV20-1 and TRBJ1-5; 9 bases fit TRBD1. CDR3 length: 15 amino acids. Looked up from germline, CDR1 is DFQATT and CDR2 is SNEGSKA (reference sequence). V shed 4 bases and J 7 bases; nucleotides not matched to a gene: 11. CDR3 region: CSANGQGLRDQPQHF. CDR3 nucleotide sequence: TGCAGTGCTAATGGACAGGGGCTTCGGGACCAGCCCCAGCATTTT.

This clonotype has ten or more counts. V gene TRBV15 combines with J gene TRBJ1-5; D is possibly TRBD1 (5 bases). Trimming removed 5 bases from V and 4 bases from J, with 15 bases in between. CDR1 is LNHNV and CDR2 is YYDKDF in the germline V gene (reference sequence). This CDR3 has 15 amino acids. The CDR3 sequence: CATSAEGRLNQPQHF. In DNA, the CDR3 is TGTGCCACCAGCGCTGAGGGGAGGTTGAATCAGCCCCAGCATTTT.

This chain connects TRBV5-1 to TRBJ2-1; 8 positions agree with TRBD1. Per germline, CDR1 SGHRS and CDR2 YFSETQ. The CDR3 has 16 residues. Unmatched junction bases numbered 10, after V lost 3 bases and J lost 5 bases. The CDR3 reads CASSSPGQVLDNEQFF. DNA for the CDR3: TGCGCCAGCAGCTCGCCGGGACAGGTTCTCGACAATGAGCAGTTCTTC.

The table lists this clonotype with a few counts. The chain is built from TRBV20-1 and TRBJ2-7, with 9 bases fitting TRBD1. Trimming at V came to 0 bases and at J to 0 bases, leaving 6 bases not matched to a gene. CDR1 and CDR2 from the germline V gene are DFQATT and SNEGSKA (reference sequence). The CDR3 has 16 residues. The CDR3 DNA follows: TGCAGTGCTAGAGACCTAGACAGGGGGAGCTCCTACGAGCAGTACTTC. It translates to CSARDLDRGSSYEQYF.

This clonotype was seen only a few times. V is TRBV6-5 and J is TRBJ2-3, with unresolved D. V lost 1 base and J lost 2, with 13 bases in between. This CDR3 spans 16 amino acids. Germline V gene sequence: CDR1 MNHEY, CDR2 SVGAGI. In DNA form, the CDR3 reads TGTGCCAGCAGTTACTTACCCGGACGGTCCACAGATACGCAGTATTTT. It encodes CASSYLPGRSTDTQYF.

This sequence joins TRBV7-9 and TRBJ1-2; TRBD1 matches at 9 bases. Germline CDR1 SEHNR, CDR2 FQNEAQ (reference sequence). Germline trimming cut 10 bases from V and 6 bases from J; bases unmatched to any gene: 6. This CDR3 comprises 12 residues. CDR3 amino acids: CATGQGRDGYTF. Written as DNA, the CDR3 is TGTGCCACTGGACAGGGGAGGGATGGCTACACCTTC. Combining the CDR3 with reference TRBV7-9 and TRBJ1-2 gives the whole variable domain DTGVSQNPRHKITKRGQNVTFRCDPISEHNRLYWYRQTLGQGPEFLTYFQNEAQLEKSRLLSDRFSAERPKGSFSTLEIQRTEQGDSAMYLCATGQGRDGYTFGSGTRLTVV.

The CDR3 region has the DNA TGCAGTGCTAGAGATCTGACGGGAGAGAATTCCTACAATGAGCAGTTCTTC. Amino acids: CSARDLTGENSYNEQFF. The gene calls are TRBV20-1 and TRBJ2-1, with D perhaps TRBD2 (6 bases). The CDR3 length is 17 residues. Germline CDR1 is DFQATT and CDR2 is SNEGSKA (reference sequence). V lost 0 bases and J lost 1, with 16 bases in between.

This clonotype was seen only a few times. The rearrangement joins TRBV28 to TRBJ2-7; 10 bases map to TRBD1. V was clipped by 5 bases and J by 2 bases; unmatched bases: 3. This CDR3 comprises 14 residues. Germline CDR1 reads MDHEN; CDR2 reads SYDVKM. CDR3 residues: CASSVGTGAYEQYF. The CDR3, as DNA: TGTGCCAGCAGTGTGGGGACAGGGGCCTACGAGCAGTACTTC.

The rearrangement uses TRBV19 and TRBJ2-1; possibly TRBD2 for D (6 bases). CDR3 length: 15 residues. Trimming removed 9 bases at V and 0 bases at J, with 15 bases between. Per germline, CDR1 LNHDA and CDR2 SQIVND (reference sequence). The CDR3 bases are TGTGCCAGCAAGAAGCGGGCGAGCTCCTACAATGAGCAGTTCTTC. Amino acids: CASKKRASSYNEQFF. The variable domain in full, completed from reference TRBV19 and TRBJ2-1, reads DGGITQSPKYLFRKEGQNVTLSCEQNLNHDAMYWYRQDPGQGLRLIYYSQIVNDFQKGDIAEGYSVSREKKESFPLTVTSAQKNPTAFYLCASKKRASSYNEQFFGPGTRLTVL.

The CDR3 loop reads CASSGRADNTEAFF. The CDR3, as DNA: TGTGCCAGCAGCGGGCGGGCCGATAACACTGAAGCTTTCTTT. The chain is built from TRBV11-2 and TRBJ1-1; the D is unclear. V was pared by 5 bases and J by 2 bases, with 12 bases between. Germline V lookup: CDR1 SGHAT, CDR2 FQNNGV. The CDR3 runs 14 residues.

Of note for this clonotype: One end of the junction varies from germline; a read error may be responsible. The chain recombines TRBV28 with TRBJ2-2; D is possibly TRBD1 or TRBD2 (5 bases each). The CDR3 contains 15 residues. Germline V gene data show CDR1 as MDHEN and CDR2 as SYDVKM. CDR3 coding DNA: TGTGCCAGCAGGGGGGAGACATACTACACCGGGGAGCTGTCTTTT. This codes for CASRGETYYTGELSF.

This clonotype was detected ten times or more. The rearrangement joins TRBV20-1 to TRBJ2-3; TRBD2 aligns across 8 bases. CDR1 and CDR2 (germline): DFQATT, SNEGSKA (reference sequence). Trimming cost V 3 bases and J 1 base; bases outside gene matches: 9. The CDR3 is 16 residues long. Here the CDR3 reads CSASAREGRGTDTQYF. CDR3 DNA sequence: TGCAGTGCTAGTGCCCGGGAGGGCCGGGGCACAGATACGCAGTATTTT.

In its sample, this clonotype was seen many times. The V call is TRBV7-3, the J call TRBJ2-7; 9 positions agree with TRBD1. The CDR3 contains 16 residues. CDR1 SGHTA and CDR2 FQGTGA come from the germline V gene. With V trimmed by 2 bases and J by 1 base, 6 bases remained unmatched. The DNA of the CDR3 is TGTGCCAGCAGCTTATTCTGGACAGGGGAATCCTACGAGCAGTACTTC. This translates into CASSLFWTGESYEQYF.

This clonotype has at least ten counts. The chain is built from TRBV6-2 or TRBV6-3 and TRBJ2-1; no definite D call. V was cut by 2 bases and J by 0 bases, with 20 bases left in between. The length of the CDR3 is 19 residues. Germline V gene lookup returns CDR1 MNHEY and CDR2 SVGEGT. The CDR3 protein is CASSYPVVELTASYNEQFF. The CDR3, as DNA: TGTGCCAGCAGTTACCCCGTTGTCGAGCTGACGGCCTCCTACAATGAGCAGTTCTTC.